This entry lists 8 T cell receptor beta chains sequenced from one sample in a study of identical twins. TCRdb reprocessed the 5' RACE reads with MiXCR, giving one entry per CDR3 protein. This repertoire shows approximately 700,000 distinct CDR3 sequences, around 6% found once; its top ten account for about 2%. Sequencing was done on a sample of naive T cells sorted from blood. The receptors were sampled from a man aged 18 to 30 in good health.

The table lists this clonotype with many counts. The CDR3 DNA reads as TGTGCCACCAGCAGAGAGTCGGGGTCACGGGAGCAGTTCTTC. Protein product: CATSRESGSREQFF. The chain is built from TRBV15 and TRBJ2-1, with D tentatively TRBD2 (5 bases). V gave up 0 bases and J gave up 10 bases, with 13 bases separating them. Per the germline V gene, CDR1 is LNHNV and CDR2 is YYDKDF (reference sequence). The CDR3 totals 14 residues.

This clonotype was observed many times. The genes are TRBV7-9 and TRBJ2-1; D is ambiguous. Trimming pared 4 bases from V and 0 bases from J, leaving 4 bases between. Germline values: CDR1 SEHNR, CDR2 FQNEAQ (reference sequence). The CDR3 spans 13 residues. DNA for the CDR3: TGTGCCAGCAGCTCCCCCTCCTACAATGAGCAGTTCTTC. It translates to CASSSPSYNEQFF.

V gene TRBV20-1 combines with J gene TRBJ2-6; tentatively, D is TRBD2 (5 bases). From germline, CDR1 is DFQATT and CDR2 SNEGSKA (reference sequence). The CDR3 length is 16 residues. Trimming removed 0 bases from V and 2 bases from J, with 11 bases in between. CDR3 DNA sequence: TGCAGTGCTAGAGATCAAGGAGGACCTGGGGCCAACGTCCTGACTTTC. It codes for CSARDQGGPGANVLTF.

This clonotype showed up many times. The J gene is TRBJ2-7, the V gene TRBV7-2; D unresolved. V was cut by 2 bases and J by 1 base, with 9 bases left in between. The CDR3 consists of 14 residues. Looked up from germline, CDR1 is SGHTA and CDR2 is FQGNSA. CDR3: CASSLLDGSYEQYV. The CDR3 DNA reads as TGTGCCAGCAGCTTACTTGACGGATCCTACGAGCAGTACGTC.

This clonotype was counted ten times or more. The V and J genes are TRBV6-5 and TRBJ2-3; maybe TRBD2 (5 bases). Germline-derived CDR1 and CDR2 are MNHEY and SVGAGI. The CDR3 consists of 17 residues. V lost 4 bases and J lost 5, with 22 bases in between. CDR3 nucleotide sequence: TGTGCCAGCAGTTCCGATGGCCTAGACCTGCGGGTAGATACGCAGTATTTT. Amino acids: CASSSDGLDLRVDTQYF.

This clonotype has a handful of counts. CDR3 coding DNA: TGTGCCAGCAGTATATGGGGATCCTACAATGAGCAGTTCTTC. It codes for CASSIWGSYNEQFF. The gene calls are TRBV3-1 and TRBJ2-1; D is uncertain. Germline V gives CDR1 LGHDT, CDR2 YNNKEL (reference sequence). Trimming stripped 6 bases from V and 1 base from J, with 10 bases between. The CDR3 totals 14 residues.

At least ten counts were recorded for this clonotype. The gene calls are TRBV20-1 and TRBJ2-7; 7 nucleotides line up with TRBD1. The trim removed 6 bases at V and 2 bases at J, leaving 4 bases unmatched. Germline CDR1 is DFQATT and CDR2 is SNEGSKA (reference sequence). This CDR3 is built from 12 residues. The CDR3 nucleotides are TGCAGTGCCCCCGGACAGGCCTACGAGCAGTACTTC. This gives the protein CSAPGQAYEQYF.

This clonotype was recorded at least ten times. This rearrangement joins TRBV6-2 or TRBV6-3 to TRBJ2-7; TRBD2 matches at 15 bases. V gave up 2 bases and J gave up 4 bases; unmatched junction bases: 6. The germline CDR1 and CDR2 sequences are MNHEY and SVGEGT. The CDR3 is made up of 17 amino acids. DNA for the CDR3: TGTGCCAGCAGTTACGGGACTAGCGGGAGGCCCTTGTACGAGCAGTACGTC. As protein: CASSYGTSGRPLYEQYV.